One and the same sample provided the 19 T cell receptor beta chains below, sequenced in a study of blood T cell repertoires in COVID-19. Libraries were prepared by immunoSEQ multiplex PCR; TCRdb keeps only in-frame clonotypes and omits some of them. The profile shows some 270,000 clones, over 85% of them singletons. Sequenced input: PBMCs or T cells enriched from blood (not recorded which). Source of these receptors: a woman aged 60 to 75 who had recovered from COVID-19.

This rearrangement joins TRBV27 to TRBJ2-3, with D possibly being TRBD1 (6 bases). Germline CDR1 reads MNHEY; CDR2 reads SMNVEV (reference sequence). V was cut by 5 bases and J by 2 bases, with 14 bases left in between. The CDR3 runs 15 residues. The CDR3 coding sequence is TGTGCCAGCAGTACTACAGGGCCCCCCACAGATACGCAGTATTTT. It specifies CASSTTGPPTDTQYF.

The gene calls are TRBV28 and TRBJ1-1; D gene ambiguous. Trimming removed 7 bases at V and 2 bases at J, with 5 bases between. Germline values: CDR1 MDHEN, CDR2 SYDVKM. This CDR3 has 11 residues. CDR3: CASITNTEAFF. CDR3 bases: TGTGCCAGCATTACTAACACTGAAGCTTTCTTT.

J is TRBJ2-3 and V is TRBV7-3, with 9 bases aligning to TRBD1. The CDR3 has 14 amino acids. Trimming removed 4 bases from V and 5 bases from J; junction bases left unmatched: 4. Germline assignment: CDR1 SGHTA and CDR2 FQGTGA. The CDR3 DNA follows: TGTGCCAGCAGCTACAGGGGGCCGGGAGATACGCAGTATTTT. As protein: CASSYRGPGDTQYF.

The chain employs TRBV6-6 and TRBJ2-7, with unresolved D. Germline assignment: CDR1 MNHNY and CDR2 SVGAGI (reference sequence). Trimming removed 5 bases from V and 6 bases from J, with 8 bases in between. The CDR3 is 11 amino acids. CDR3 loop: CASSAYFEQYF. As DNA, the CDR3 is TGTGCCAGCAGTGCTTACTTCGAGCAGTACTTC.

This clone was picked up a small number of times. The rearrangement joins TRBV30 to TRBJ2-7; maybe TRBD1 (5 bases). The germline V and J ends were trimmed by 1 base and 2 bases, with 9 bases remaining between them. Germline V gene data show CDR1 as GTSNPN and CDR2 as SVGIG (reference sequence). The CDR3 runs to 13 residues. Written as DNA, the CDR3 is TGTGCCTGGAGTGGGCAGGGCACCTACGAGCAGTACTTC. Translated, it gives CAWSGQGTYEQYF.

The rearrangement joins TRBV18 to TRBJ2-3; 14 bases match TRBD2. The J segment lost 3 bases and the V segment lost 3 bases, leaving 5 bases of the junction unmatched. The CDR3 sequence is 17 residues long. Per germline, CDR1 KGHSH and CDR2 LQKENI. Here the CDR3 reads CASSPGLAGGDTDTQYF. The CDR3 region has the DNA TGTGCCAGCTCACCCGGACTAGCGGGAGGCGATACAGATACGCAGTATTTT.

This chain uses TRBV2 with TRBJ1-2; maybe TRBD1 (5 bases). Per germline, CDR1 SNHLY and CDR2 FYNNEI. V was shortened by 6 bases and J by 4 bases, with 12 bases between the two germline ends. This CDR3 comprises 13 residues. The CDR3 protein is CASRIETAYGYTF. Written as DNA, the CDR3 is TGTGCCAGCAGAATAGAGACAGCCTATGGCTACACCTTC.

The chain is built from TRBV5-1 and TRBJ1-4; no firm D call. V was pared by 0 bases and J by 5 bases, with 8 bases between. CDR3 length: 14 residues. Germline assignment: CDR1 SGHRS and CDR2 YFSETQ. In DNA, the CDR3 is TGCGCCAGCAGCTTGGGGGCCGAGAATGAAAAACTGTTTTTT. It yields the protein CASSLGAENEKLFF.

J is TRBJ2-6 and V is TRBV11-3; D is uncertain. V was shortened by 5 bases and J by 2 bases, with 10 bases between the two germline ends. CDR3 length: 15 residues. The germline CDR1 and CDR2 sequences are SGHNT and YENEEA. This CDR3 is CASSDSATGANVLTF. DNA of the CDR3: TGTGCCAGCAGCGACTCCGCTACTGGGGCCAACGTCCTGACTTTC. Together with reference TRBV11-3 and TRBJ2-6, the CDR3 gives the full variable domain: EAGVVQSPRYKIIEKKQPVAFWCNPISGHNTLYWYLQNLGQGPELLIRYENEEAVDDSQLPKDRFSAERLKGVDSTLKIQPAELGDSAVYLCASSDSATGANVLTFGAGSRLTVL.

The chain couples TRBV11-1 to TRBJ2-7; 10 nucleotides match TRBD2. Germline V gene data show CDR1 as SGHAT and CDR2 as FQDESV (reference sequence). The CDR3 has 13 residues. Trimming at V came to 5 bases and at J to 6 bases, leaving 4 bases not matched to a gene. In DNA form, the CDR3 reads TGTGCCAGCAGCGTGGGACTAGCGAGCGAGCAGTACTTC. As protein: CASSVGLASEQYF.

In nucleotides, the CDR3 is TGTGCCAGCAGCTTCCAAGGGGGACAGGGGGCAGCTGAAGCTTTCTTT. It codes for CASSFQGGQGAAEAFF. The chain combines TRBV7-3 with TRBJ1-1; 12 bases line up with TRBD1. The germline V gene encodes CDR1 SGHTA and CDR2 FQGTGA. The CDR3 is 16 residues long. V gave up 3 bases and J gave up 6 bases; unmatched junction bases: 8.

The CDR3 reads CASSKTGEGVTQYF. In nucleotides, the CDR3 is TGTGCCAGCAGCAAGACAGGGGAGGGAGTGACCCAGTACTTC. This chain joins TRBV7-9 and TRBJ2-5, with D perhaps matching TRBD1 (8 bases). This CDR3 spans 14 amino acids. V was shortened by 5 bases and J by 7 bases, with 17 bases between the two germline ends. The germline CDR1 and CDR2 sequences are SEHNR and FQNEAQ (reference sequence).

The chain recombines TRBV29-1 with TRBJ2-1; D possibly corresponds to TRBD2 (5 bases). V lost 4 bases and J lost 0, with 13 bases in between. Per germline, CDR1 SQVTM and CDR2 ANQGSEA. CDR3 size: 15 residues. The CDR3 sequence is CSVARGRSSYNEQFF. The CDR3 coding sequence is TGCAGCGTTGCGAGAGGGCGAAGCTCCTACAATGAGCAGTTCTTC.

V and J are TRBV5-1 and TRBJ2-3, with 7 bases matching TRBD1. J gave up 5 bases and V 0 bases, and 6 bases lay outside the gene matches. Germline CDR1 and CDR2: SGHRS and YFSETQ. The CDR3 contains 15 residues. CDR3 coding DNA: TGCGCCAGCAGCTTGGCCGGGCAGGGGGTAGATACGCAGTATTTT. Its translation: CASSLAGQGVDTQYF.

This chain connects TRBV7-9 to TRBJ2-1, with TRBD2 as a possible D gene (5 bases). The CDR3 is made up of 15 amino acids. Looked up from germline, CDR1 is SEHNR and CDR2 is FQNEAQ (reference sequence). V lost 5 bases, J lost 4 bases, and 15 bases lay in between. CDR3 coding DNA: TGTGCCAGCAGCCCGAGAGGGTCTGGATACAATGAGCAGTTCTTC. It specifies CASSPRGSGYNEQFF.

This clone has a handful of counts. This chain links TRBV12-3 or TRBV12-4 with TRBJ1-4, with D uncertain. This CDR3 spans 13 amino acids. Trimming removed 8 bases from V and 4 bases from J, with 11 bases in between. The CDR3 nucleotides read TGTGCCAGCCTACGTTCGTTTAATGAAAAACTGTTTTTT. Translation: CASLRSFNEKLFF.

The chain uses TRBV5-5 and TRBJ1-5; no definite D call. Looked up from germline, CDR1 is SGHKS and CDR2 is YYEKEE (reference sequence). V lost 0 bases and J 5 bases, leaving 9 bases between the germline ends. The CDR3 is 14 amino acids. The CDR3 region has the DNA TGTGCCAGCAGCTTGGCCGCAGGCGATCAGCCCCAGCATTTT. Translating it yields CASSLAAGDQPQHF. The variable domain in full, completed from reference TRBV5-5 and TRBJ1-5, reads DAGVTQSPTHLIKTRGQQVTLRCSPISGHKSVSWYQQVLGQGPQFIFQYYEKEERGRGNFPDRFSARQFPNYSSELNVNALLLGDSALYLCASSLAAGDQPQHFGDGTRLSIL.

CDR3 in amino acids: CASSALFSYEQYF. The CDR3 DNA reads as TGTGCCAGCAGCGCCCTATTTAGCTACGAGCAGTACTTC. This chain joins TRBV13 and TRBJ2-7; D is uncertain. The V gene lost 5 bases and the J gene lost 3 bases, with 11 bases spanning the gap. Germline V gene lookup returns CDR1 PRHDT and CDR2 FYEKMQ (reference sequence). The CDR3 consists of 13 residues.

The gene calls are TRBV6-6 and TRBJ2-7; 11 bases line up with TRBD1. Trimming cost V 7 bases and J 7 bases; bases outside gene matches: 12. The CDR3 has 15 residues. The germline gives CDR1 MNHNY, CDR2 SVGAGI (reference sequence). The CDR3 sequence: CASTLTGQGASEQYF. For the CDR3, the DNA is TGTGCCAGCACCTTAACCGGACAGGGGGCGAGTGAGCAGTACTTC.